Below are 16 T cell receptor beta chains sequenced from a single sample in a study of blood T cells in healthy people across ages (dated by TCRdb to about 2015). The library came from 5' RACE. Reads for this sample came from an Illumina HiSeq 2500. The second PCR ran for roughly 7 to 12 cycles and used a J-beta primer mix along with a sample-barcoded 5' primer. Using fastp trimming at Q25 and MiXCR clonotype assembly, TCRdb reanalyzed the public sequencing data and kept in-frame beta chains. A single entry per CDR3 protein holds the most common genes and DNA from its merged rows. In all, the sample holds under 850,000 distinct CDR3 sequences, and around 36% of those were seen once. Jointly, the top ten make up 10% to 15% of the sample. Material for sequencing was blood. The receptors originated from a man aged 18 to 30 in good health.

The gene calls are TRBV4-1 and TRBJ2-2; D is unclear. The length of the CDR3 is 16 residues. Germline values: CDR1 MGHRA, CDR2 YSYEKL. The V end was cut by 3 bases, the J end by 2 bases, with 13 bases between. The CDR3 region is CASSQYPRTNTGELFF. The CDR3 DNA reads TGCGCCAGCAGCCAGTACCCAAGGACCAACACCGGGGAGCTGTTTTTT.

The chain joins TRBV20-1 to TRBJ1-5, with D possibly TRBD1 on 6 matching bases. From germline, CDR1 is DFQATT and CDR2 SNEGSKA (reference sequence). The V end lost 3 bases, the J end lost 3 bases, and 12 bases lay between the germline ends. This CDR3 spans 14 amino acids. The CDR3 protein is CSASPTGPNQPQHF. The DNA of the CDR3 is TGCAGTGCTAGCCCTACAGGGCCCAATCAGCCCCAGCATTTT.

V gene TRBV5-1 combines with J gene TRBJ2-2; D call uncertain. The CDR3 has 17 residues. CDR1 is SGHRS and CDR2 is YFSETQ in the germline V gene. V dropped 6 bases and J dropped 5 bases, with 23 bases sitting between them. The CDR3 region is CASTRPKAFDETGELFF. CDR3 sequence (DNA): TGCGCCAGCACTAGACCCAAAGCGTTTGACGAAACCGGGGAGCTGTTTTTT.

The rearrangement uses TRBV4-1 and TRBJ1-3; unclear D gene. V gave up 4 bases and J gave up 0 bases, with 7 bases separating them. From germline, CDR1 is MGHRA and CDR2 YSYEKL. The CDR3 contains 14 residues. The CDR3 DNA is TGCGCCAGCAGCCGGCGGGACTCTGGAAACACCATATATTTT. It translates to CASSRRDSGNTIYF.

The V gene is TRBV5-1, the J gene TRBJ1-6; D might be TRBD1 (5 bases). Germline V gene lookup returns CDR1 SGHRS and CDR2 YFSETQ. The ends were cut back, 0 bases at V and 8 bases at J, with 15 bases in the middle. The CDR3 length is 16 residues. CDR3 loop: CASSLVAGQGDSPLHF. The CDR3 DNA follows: TGCGCCAGCAGCTTGGTCGCAGGTCAAGGGGATTCACCCCTCCACTTT.

This clonotype was recorded a few times. The chain carries TRBV7-9 and TRBJ2-5, with 10 bases aligning to TRBD2. V gave up 1 base and J gave up 1 base; unmatched junction bases: 6. Germline CDR1 and CDR2: SEHNR and FQNEAQ (reference sequence). This CDR3 comprises 17 residues. As DNA, the CDR3 is TGTGCCAGCAGCTTAGATACTAGCGGGGAAATCCAAGAGACCCAGTACTTC. Encoded protein: CASSLDTSGEIQETQYF.

In this sample, this clonotype turned up many times. The genes are TRBV9 and TRBJ2-3; D is ambiguous. Germline V gene data show CDR1 as SGDLS and CDR2 as YYNGEE. This CDR3 has 15 amino acids. V shed 0 bases and J shed 0 bases, with 8 bases lying between them. CDR3 DNA sequence: TGTGCCAGCAGCGTAGTCGGAACTAGCACAGATACGCAGTATTTT. This sequence encodes CASSVVGTSTDTQYF.

The chain carries TRBV20-1 and TRBJ1-2; 9 nucleotides agree with TRBD1. Trimming at V came to 3 bases and at J to 4 bases, leaving 21 bases not matched to a gene. CDR1 and CDR2 (germline): DFQATT, SNEGSKA (reference sequence). The CDR3 is made up of 19 amino acids. In DNA, the CDR3 is TGCAGTGCTAGTCCCATAACCCCTTTACCGGGACAGGGCCCCTATGGCTACACCTTC. It codes for CSASPITPLPGQGPYGYTF.

The J gene is TRBJ1-2, the V gene TRBV6-4; TRBD1 might be the D (5 bases). The CDR3 contains 13 residues. Per the germline V gene, CDR1 is MRHNA and CDR2 is SNTAGT. V dropped 3 bases and J dropped 8 bases, with 13 bases sitting between them. Here the CDR3 reads CASSETGGTGYTF. Here the CDR3 DNA reads TGTGCCAGCAGTGAAACGGGAGGGACCGGCTACACCTTC.

This clonotype was seen repeatedly, ten times or more. J is TRBJ2-1 and V is TRBV5-1; D call uncertain. Per germline, CDR1 SGHRS and CDR2 YFSETQ. Trimming stripped 4 bases from V and 9 bases from J, with 17 bases between. The CDR3 is 14 amino acids. CDR3 nucleotides: TGCGCCAGCAGCCAACAAACCGGAGCAATTGAGCAGTTCTTC. This codes for CASSQQTGAIEQFF.

This clonotype was observed a handful of times. The J gene is TRBJ2-1, the V gene TRBV11-1, with unresolved D. The CDR3 covers 14 residues. Germline V lookup: CDR1 SGHAT, CDR2 FQDESV (reference sequence). V was shortened by 5 bases and J by 4 bases, with 12 bases between the two germline ends. CDR3 in DNA: TGTGCCAGCAGCCTCCTAGGAGCATACAATGAGCAGTTCTTC. Amino acid sequence: CASSLLGAYNEQFF. Drawing the rest from reference TRBV11-1 and TRBJ2-1, the complete variable domain is EAEVAQSPRYKITEKSQAVAFWCDPISGHATLYWYRQILGQGPELLVQFQDESVVDDSQLPKDRFSAERLKGVDSTLKIQPAELGDSAMYLCASSLLGAYNEQFFGPGTRLTVL.

This clonotype was recorded a few times. V gene TRBV7-2 combines with J gene TRBJ2-1, with D hard to call. Trimming cost V 2 bases and J 9 bases, with 8 bases left between them. This CDR3 region has 12 residues. The germline gives CDR1 SGHTA, CDR2 FQGNSA. The CDR3 sequence: CASSLPSLEQFF. CDR3 nucleotides: TGTGCCAGCAGCTTACCTAGTCTTGAGCAGTTCTTC.

The chain couples TRBV3-1 to TRBJ2-1, with TRBD1 as a possible D gene (5 bases). Matching the DNA end better, TRBJ2-7 makes the J call doubtful. This CDR3 spans 14 amino acids. Germline V gene lookup returns CDR1 LGHDT and CDR2 YNNKEL (reference sequence). The DNA for the CDR3 is TGTGCCAGCAGCCAAGAGGTAGGGGCCTACGAGCAGTACTTC. Translating it yields CASSQEVGAYEQYF.

This clonotype was detected a few times. V usage is TRBV12-3 or TRBV12-4 and J usage is TRBJ1-5, with 10 bases that match TRBD1. The V and J ends lost 5 bases and 5 bases, in that order; junction bases with no gene match: 3. This CDR3 is 14 amino acids long. CDR3 amino acids: CASSKGQGDQPQHF. Here the CDR3 DNA reads TGTGCCAGCAGTAAAGGACAGGGGGATCAGCCCCAGCATTTT.

Concerning this clonotype: The CDR3 end shows no conserved phenylalanine or tryptophan, and so a read error is likely. The rearrangement joins TRBV5-1 to TRBJ2-2; D perhaps matches TRBD2 (5 bases). Germline V gene sequence: CDR1 SGHRS, CDR2 YFSETQ. This CDR3 has 15 residues. Trimming shortened V by 0 bases and J by 3 bases, and 9 bases separated the two germline ends. The CDR3 reads CASSLAGTDTGELFL. CDR3 sequence (DNA): TGCGCCAGCAGCTTGGCGGGAACAGACACCGGGGAGCTGTTTTTG.

V is TRBV7-2 and J is TRBJ1-6; D is unclear. Per germline, CDR1 SGHTA and CDR2 FQGNSA. CDR3 length: 15 residues. Trimming took off 6 bases at V and 5 bases at J, with 14 bases between the two ends. CDR3 loop: CASRMNGWDNSPLHF. The CDR3, as DNA: TGTGCCAGCAGGATGAACGGCTGGGATAATTCACCCCTCCACTTT.